Below are 10 T cell receptor beta chains sequenced from a single sample in a study of T-cell reconstitution after alpha-beta-depleted transplantation in children. TCRbeta library preparation incorporated unique molecular identifiers. Each CDR3 protein is one row after TCRdb ran MiXCR on the PCR reads. The sample consists of approximately 300,000 distinct CDR3 sequences, about 9.9% of them appearing once. The sequences come from peripheral blood, collected 180 days after TCRalphabeta/CD19-depleted stem cell transplant. The receptor source for this set is a male patient aged 2-15 years who had a stem cell transplant for chronic granulomatous disease, so the T cells may come from the graft donor.

This clonotype was seen repeatedly, ten times or more. This chain joins TRBV12-3 or TRBV12-4 and TRBJ2-7, with 8 bases that match TRBD2. The CDR3 contains 16 residues. Unmatched junction bases numbered 13, after V lost 5 bases and J lost 4 bases. Written as DNA, the CDR3 is TGTGCCAGCAGTCCGCGGGGGGACACTCAACATTACGAGCAGTACTTC. Translated: CASSPRGDTQHYEQYF.

The genes are TRBV27 and TRBJ1-2, with D unresolved. V gave up 0 bases and J gave up 6 bases, with 14 bases separating them. The CDR3 totals 15 residues. Germline V gene data show CDR1 as MNHEY and CDR2 as SMNVEV (reference sequence). The CDR3 here is CASSLSMALEDGYTF. Here the CDR3 DNA reads TGTGCCAGCAGTTTATCGATGGCGCTTGAGGATGGCTACACCTTC.

A remark on this clonotype: A read error may explain this, as a much larger clone is one base away. V is TRBV7-2 and J is TRBJ2-1, with D tentatively TRBD2 (5 bases). CDR1 and CDR2 from the germline V gene are SGHTA and FQGNSA. V shed 5 bases and J shed 3 bases, with 11 bases lying between them. There are 14 residues in the CDR3. DNA for the CDR3: TGTGCCAGCAGCATCAGGACTGTCTACAATGAGCAGTTCTTC. Amino acids: CASSIRTVYNEQFF.

This clonotype was observed at least ten times. V gene TRBV5-1 combines with J gene TRBJ2-5; 9 bases fit TRBD2. Germline V gene data show CDR1 as SGHRS and CDR2 as YFSETQ. This CDR3 region has 15 residues. J was trimmed by 6 bases and V by 2 bases; bases with no gene match: 8. The CDR3 spells CASSFEREARKTQYF. The CDR3 DNA sequence: TGCGCCAGCAGCTTCGAGCGGGAGGCCCGGAAGACCCAGTACTTC.

This clonotype was seen at least ten times. The rearrangement joins TRBV7-2 to TRBJ2-3; 9 bases line up with TRBD2. V was clipped by 5 bases and J by 2 bases; unmatched bases: 8. Germline loops: CDR1 SGHTA, CDR2 FQGNSA. The CDR3 sequence is 16 residues long. The CDR3 reads CASSPQRGDYTDTQYF. CDR3 in DNA: TGTGCCAGCAGCCCACAGCGGGGGGATTACACAGATACGCAGTATTTT.

This clonotype was seen ten or more times. The chain uses TRBV7-2 and TRBJ2-7, with 10 bases aligning to TRBD1. The germline V gene has CDR1 SGHTA and CDR2 FQGNSA. The CDR3 is made up of 15 amino acids. V dropped 3 bases and J dropped 1; count of bases not matched to a gene: 3. In DNA, the CDR3 is TGTGCCAGCAGCTTGCGACAGGGGGCTTCCTACGAGCAGTACTTC. Residues: CASSLRQGASYEQYF.

In this sample, this clonotype turned up many times. The chain employs TRBV4-1 and TRBJ1-6; 10 bases match TRBD1. This CDR3 has 14 residues. V shed 6 bases, J shed 7 bases, and the junction held 3 bases outside the gene matches. The germline CDR1 and CDR2 sequences are MGHRA and YSYEKL. CDR3 bases: TGCGCCAGCAGAGACAGGGGGCGAAATTCACCCCTCCACTTT. It is translated as CASRDRGRNSPLHF.

This clonotype was counted at least ten times. This chain links TRBV4-1 with TRBJ1-2; D is unresolved. Deletions cut 1 base from V and 5 bases from J, with 20 bases between. The CDR3 loop spans 17 amino acids. Germline assignment: CDR1 MGHRA and CDR2 YSYEKL. CDR3 coding DNA: TGCGCCAGCAGCCAAGCGGCGAATCCCCGAGAGTTTTATGGCTACACCTTC. Translating gives CASSQAANPREFYGYTF.

The table lists this clonotype with a few counts. The rearrangement links TRBV30 to TRBJ2-3, with D perhaps matching TRBD1 (7 bases). The V end lost 4 bases, the J end lost 5 bases, and 13 bases lay between the germline ends. Germline lookup yields CDR1 GTSNPN and CDR2 SVGIG (reference sequence). The CDR3 contains 13 residues. The CDR3 protein is CAWKSGGQDTQYF. The CDR3 DNA sequence: TGTGCCTGGAAATCAGGGGGGCAAGATACGCAGTATTTT.

This clonotype was seen at least ten times. The chain combines TRBV20-1 with TRBJ2-3, with D tentatively TRBD2 (7 bases). Trimming took 0 bases from V and 8 from J, leaving 15 bases between them. The CDR3 is 14 amino acids. Germline V CDR1 and CDR2: DFQATT, SNEGSKA (reference sequence). For the CDR3, the DNA is TGCAGTGCTAGAGAGGAGGGGGGGGCGAGTACGCAGTATTTT. Amino acid sequence: CSAREEGGASTQYF.